The rows below give T cell receptor beta chains drawn from one sample of a study of shared clonotypes between healthy human individuals. Profiling relied on immunoSEQ multiplex PCR, and the TCRdb table lists in-frame clones only, not all of them. The table shows roughly 2,300,000 clones, with about 90% occurring only once. Sample: naive CD4+ T cells from PBMCs. The origin of the receptors is a man in his late teens or twenties in good health. Some clones in this sample may be carry-over from other donors' samples. Each CDR3 is given with its conserved first and last residue. Each record gives: V gene, clone size, D gene, J gene, CDR3 DNA, CDR3 protein. The D gene is left open where the match is weak. Clone size is shown for a subset of rows, as once, few, many or a class of expanded clone.

v_call: TRBV5-1; clone_size: NA; d_call: NA; j_call: TRBJ1-1; cdr3_nt: TGCGCCAGCAGCTTTAGCCCCAACACTGAAGCTTTCTTT; cdr3_aa: CASSFSPNTEAFF
v_call: TRBV6-4; clone_size: NA; d_call: NA; j_call: TRBJ1-5; cdr3_nt: TGTGCCGGGACATGTAAGGTGGGTAGGCGCAATCAGCCCCAGCATTTT; cdr3_aa: CAGTCKVGRRNQPQHF
v_call: TRBV29-1; clone_size: NA; d_call: NA; j_call: TRBJ1-1; cdr3_nt: TGCAGCGTAGCCAGGGTCAACACTGAAGCTTTCTTT; cdr3_aa: CSVARVNTEAFF
v_call: TRBV28; clone_size: NA; d_call: TRBD1; j_call: TRBJ2-5; cdr3_nt: TGTGCCAGCACCTTACCAGGGGGAGAGACCCAGTACTTC; cdr3_aa: CASTLPGGETQYF
v_call: TRBV30; clone_size: NA; d_call: NA; j_call: TRBJ2-5; cdr3_nt: TGTGCCTGGGGGCCAGTGAGCTTGACCCAGTACTTC; cdr3_aa: CAWGPVSLTQYF
v_call: TRBV30; clone_size: once; d_call: NA; j_call: TRBJ1-2; cdr3_nt: TGTGCCTGGAGGGACAGTCCTACTAACTATGGCTACACCTTC; cdr3_aa: CAWRDSPTNYGYTF
v_call: TRBV5-6; clone_size: few; d_call: NA; j_call: TRBJ2-7; cdr3_nt: TGTGCCAGCAGCTTCAGGCAGGGCCAAGGGGAGCAGTACTTC; cdr3_aa: CASSFRQGQGEQYF
v_call: TRBV5-4; clone_size: once; d_call: TRBD2; j_call: TRBJ2-7; cdr3_nt: TGTGCCAGCAGCCGCGGACTAGCGGACGGACCCTACGAGCAGTACTTC; cdr3_aa: CASSRGLADGPYEQYF
v_call: TRBV6-5; clone_size: NA; d_call: NA; j_call: TRBJ2-7; cdr3_nt: TGTGCCAGCAGTGGAGGCTACGAGCAGTACTTC; cdr3_aa: CASSGGYEQYF
v_call: TRBV18; clone_size: NA; d_call: NA; j_call: TRBJ2-1; cdr3_nt: TGTGCCAGCTCACCAACCGGGCCGCCTTTCAATGAGCAGTTCTTC; cdr3_aa: CASSPTGPPFNEQFF
v_call: TRBV5-4; clone_size: NA; d_call: NA; j_call: TRBJ2-1; cdr3_nt: TGTGCCAGCCGGCGAGACCCTCCTAGGTTCACAAGTCCGCGCAATGAGCAGTTCTTC; cdr3_aa: CASRRDPPRFTSPRNEQFF
v_call: TRBV28; clone_size: NA; d_call: NA; j_call: TRBJ1-4; cdr3_nt: TGTGCCAGCAGTTTGGGTGAAAAACTGTTTTTT; cdr3_aa: CASSLGEKLFF
v_call: TRBV7-6; clone_size: NA; d_call: NA; j_call: TRBJ2-7; cdr3_nt: TGTGCCAGCAGCACAAACTTTGGGTCAGTCTACGAGCAGTACTTC; cdr3_aa: CASSTNFGSVYEQYF
v_call: TRBV4-2; clone_size: NA; d_call: TRBD2; j_call: TRBJ2-1; cdr3_nt: TGTGCCAGCGGATCCCGGGGCGGGAGGGGCGATGAGCAGTTCTTC; cdr3_aa: CASGSRGGRGDEQFF
v_call: TRBV28; clone_size: NA; d_call: TRBD1; j_call: TRBJ1-5; cdr3_nt: TGTGCCAGCAGAGACAGGGGCGGAGTAGCGGCCGCTCAGCCCCAGCATTTT; cdr3_aa: CASRDRGGVAAAQPQHF
v_call: TRBV7-2; clone_size: NA; d_call: NA; j_call: TRBJ1-2; cdr3_nt: TGTGCCAGCAGCTTAGGACAGTACTATGGCTACACCTTC; cdr3_aa: CASSLGQYYGYTF
v_call: TRBV2; clone_size: NA; d_call: TRBD2; j_call: TRBJ2-2; cdr3_nt: TGTGCCAGCAGGGTAGCGGGAGGGAACACCGGGGAGCTGTTTTTT; cdr3_aa: CASRVAGGNTGELFF
v_call: TRBV9; clone_size: NA; d_call: NA; j_call: TRBJ2-7; cdr3_nt: TGTGCCAGCAGCGTAAGCCCCCTCTACGAGCAGTACTTC; cdr3_aa: CASSVSPLYEQYF
v_call: TRBV5-1; clone_size: NA; d_call: NA; j_call: TRBJ2-4; cdr3_nt: TGCGCCAGCAGCTTGATGGGTTTCAACAACATTCAGTACTTC; cdr3_aa: CASSLMGFNNIQYF
v_call: TRBV5-4; clone_size: NA; d_call: TRBD1; j_call: TRBJ2-7; cdr3_nt: TGTGCCAGCAGCTTGGCTCCGACAGGGGCTCTATCCTACGAGCAGTACTTC; cdr3_aa: CASSLAPTGALSYEQYF
v_call: TRBV5-1; clone_size: once; d_call: NA; j_call: TRBJ2-5; cdr3_nt: TGCGCCAGCAGCTTGAATTCCAGGGTAGTTGAGACCCAGTACTTC; cdr3_aa: CASSLNSRVVETQYF
v_call: TRBV2; clone_size: NA; d_call: TRBD1; j_call: TRBJ1-3; cdr3_nt: TGTGCCAGCAGTGAGACAGGGGGATCTGGAAACACCATATATTTT; cdr3_aa: CASSETGGSGNTIYF
v_call: TRBV18; clone_size: NA; d_call: NA; j_call: TRBJ1-1; cdr3_nt: TGTGCCAGCTCACATTCTACAGGGTACACTGAAGCTTTCTTT; cdr3_aa: CASSHSTGYTEAFF
v_call: TRBV6-5; clone_size: NA; d_call: TRBD1; j_call: TRBJ2-3; cdr3_nt: TGTGCCAGCAGTCGGGACAGGGGGCGAGATACGCAGTATTTT; cdr3_aa: CASSRDRGRDTQYF
v_call: TRBV5-1; clone_size: NA; d_call: TRBD1; j_call: TRBJ2-2; cdr3_nt: TGCGCCAGCAGCTTCCTACAGGGGGCCTCCGGGGAGCTGTTTTTT; cdr3_aa: CASSFLQGASGELFF
v_call: TRBV6-1; clone_size: NA; d_call: TRBD2; j_call: TRBJ2-7; cdr3_nt: TGTGCCAGCACCCGAGGCGGGAGGACCGACTACGAGCAGTACTTC; cdr3_aa: CASTRGGRTDYEQYF
v_call: TRBV6-1; clone_size: NA; d_call: NA; j_call: TRBJ2-7; cdr3_nt: TGTGCCAGCAGTGAATTCAGTTACGAGCAGTACTTC; cdr3_aa: CASSEFSYEQYF
v_call: TRBV19; clone_size: NA; d_call: NA; j_call: TRBJ2-2; cdr3_nt: TGTGCCAGTAGTATCCCGGCGCTGAACACCGGGGAGCTGTTTTTT; cdr3_aa: CASSIPALNTGELFF
v_call: TRBV10-3; clone_size: NA; d_call: NA; j_call: TRBJ2-7; cdr3_nt: TGTGCCATCAGTGAGCCGACTAGGAGTTACGAGCAGTACTTC; cdr3_aa: CAISEPTRSYEQYF
v_call: TRBV7-9; clone_size: NA; d_call: NA; j_call: TRBJ1-3; cdr3_nt: TGTGCCAGCAGCCAGGGTCGAAACACCATATATTTT; cdr3_aa: CASSQGRNTIYF
v_call: TRBV19; clone_size: NA; d_call: NA; j_call: TRBJ1-4; cdr3_nt: TGTGCCAGTAACCGGCCGGGTTTTGTGAATGAAAAACTGTTTTTT; cdr3_aa: CASNRPGFVNEKLFF
v_call: TRBV7-8; clone_size: once; d_call: NA; j_call: TRBJ2-5; cdr3_nt: TGTGCCAGCAGCTCCCACAGGAGAGGAGAGACCCAGTACTTC; cdr3_aa: CASSSHRRGETQYF